Detailed here is one T cell receptor beta chain. The germline V gene has CDR1 LNHNV and CDR2 YYDKDF (reference sequence). This CDR3 contains 15 residues. Trimming removed 3 bases at V and 6 bases at J, with 15 bases between. This specimen belongs to a study of T cell changes during pregnancy in multiple sclerosis. Only in-frame clones appear in the TCRdb table, and some are missing; sequencing was by immunoSEQ multiplex PCR. The data show around 31,000 clones, with approximately 90% seen just once and roughly 9.7% held by the top ten. This receptor was obtained from a female donor with multiple sclerosis, enrolled in a pregnancy study. The rearrangement joins TRBV15 to TRBJ1-5; TRBD1 is a possible D gene (6 bases). Sequencing used CD8+ T cells from peripheral blood mononuclear cells, obtained in the first trimester of pregnancy. CDR3 in DNA: TGTGCCACCAGCAGCTCAGGGGTTCTGGTTCAGCCCCAGCATTTT. This gives the protein CATSSSGVLVQPQHF.